This T cell receptor beta chain was documented in a study of metastatic and nonmetastatic thyroid tumors. The germline gives CDR1 MNHEY, CDR2 SVGAGI. CDR3 length: 16 residues. J was trimmed by 6 bases and V by 3 bases; bases with no gene match: 9. This clone was found many times. MiXCR was used by TCRdb to re-call the PCR reads. Counted here are about 43,000 clones, around 2.9% occurring once; the ten biggest clones make up 9.5% to 10%. No patient received treatment before thyroid surgery. Input material: blood. The TCR sequence derives from a female donor with papillary thyroid cancer or a benign thyroid nodule (not recorded which). Some clones in this sample may be carry-over from other donors' samples. This rearrangement joins TRBV6-5 to TRBJ2-3, with 10 bases aligning to TRBD2. CDR3 amino acids: CASSYRLAGAGDTQYF. The CDR3 DNA sequence: TGTGCCAGCAGTTATAGGCTAGCGGGAGCGGGGGATACGCAGTATTTT.